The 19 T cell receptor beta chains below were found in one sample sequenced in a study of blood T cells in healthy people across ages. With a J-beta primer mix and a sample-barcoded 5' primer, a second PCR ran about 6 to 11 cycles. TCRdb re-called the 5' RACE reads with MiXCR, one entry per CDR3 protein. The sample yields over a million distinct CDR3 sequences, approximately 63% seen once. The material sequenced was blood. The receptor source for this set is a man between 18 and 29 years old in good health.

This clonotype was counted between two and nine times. The CDR3 region has the DNA TGTGCCACCAGTGATGAAGACAGGGTCTGGGGCTACACCTTC. Translated: CATSDEDRVWGYTF. The J gene is TRBJ1-2, the V gene TRBV24-1; 7 nucleotides agree with TRBD1. The J segment lost 8 bases and the V segment lost 3 bases, leaving 8 bases of the junction unmatched. The V gene's germline CDR1 is KGHDR and CDR2 SFDVKD. The CDR3 totals 14 residues.

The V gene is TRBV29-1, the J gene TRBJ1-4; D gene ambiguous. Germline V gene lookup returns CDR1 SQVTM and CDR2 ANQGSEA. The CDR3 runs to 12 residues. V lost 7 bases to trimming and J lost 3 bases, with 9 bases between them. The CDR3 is CSGGRANEKLFF. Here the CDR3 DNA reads TGCAGCGGGGGAAGAGCTAATGAAAAACTGTTTTTT.

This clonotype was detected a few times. The DNA for the CDR3 is TGTGCCAGCAGCTTGGAGCACCGCCAAGAGACCCAGTACTTC. Translation: CASSLEHRQETQYF. The V gene is TRBV7-9, the J gene TRBJ2-5, with D unclear. This CDR3 region has 14 residues. V lost 3 bases and J 1 base, leaving 9 bases between the germline ends. From germline, CDR1 is SEHNR and CDR2 FQNEAQ (reference sequence).

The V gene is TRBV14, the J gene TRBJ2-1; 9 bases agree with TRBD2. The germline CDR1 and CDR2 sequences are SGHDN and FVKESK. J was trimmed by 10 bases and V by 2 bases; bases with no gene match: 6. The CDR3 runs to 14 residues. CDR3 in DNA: TGTGCCAGCAGCCAACCGGGACTAGCTAGGGAGCAGTTCTTC. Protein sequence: CASSQPGLAREQFF.

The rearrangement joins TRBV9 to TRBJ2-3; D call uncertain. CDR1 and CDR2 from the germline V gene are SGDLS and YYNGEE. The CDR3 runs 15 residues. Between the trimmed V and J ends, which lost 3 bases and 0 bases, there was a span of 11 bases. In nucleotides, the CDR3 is TGTGCCAGCAGCGGTGGGTACTTGAGCACAGATACGCAGTATTTT. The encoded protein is CASSGGYLSTDTQYF.

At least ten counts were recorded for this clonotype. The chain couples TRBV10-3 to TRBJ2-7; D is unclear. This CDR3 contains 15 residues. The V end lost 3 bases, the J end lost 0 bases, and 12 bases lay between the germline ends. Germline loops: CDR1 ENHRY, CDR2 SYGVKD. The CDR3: CAISDPSFPSYEQYF. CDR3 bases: TGTGCCATCAGTGACCCCTCCTTCCCCTCCTACGAGCAGTACTTC.

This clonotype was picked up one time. CDR3 DNA sequence: TGTGCCAGCAGCCTGCATAGCGGGGGGTTCTACGAGCAGTACTTC. Its translation: CASSLHSGGFYEQYF. The gene calls are TRBV3-1 and TRBJ2-7; TRBD2 matches 10 bases. The CDR3 runs to 15 residues. Germline V gene sequence: CDR1 LGHDT, CDR2 YNNKEL (reference sequence). Trimming took 4 bases from V and 3 from J; bases not matched to a gene: 6.

The CDR3 reads CASSPSVGPVGPNEQFF. CDR3 in DNA: TGTGCCAGCTCACCTTCGGTAGGGCCGGTGGGACCAAATGAGCAGTTCTTC. The chain employs TRBV18 and TRBJ2-1, with D tentatively TRBD1 or TRBD2 (5 bases each). The germline CDR1 and CDR2 sequences are KGHSH and LQKENI. V was pared by 3 bases and J by 7 bases, with 22 bases between. The CDR3 loop spans 17 amino acids.

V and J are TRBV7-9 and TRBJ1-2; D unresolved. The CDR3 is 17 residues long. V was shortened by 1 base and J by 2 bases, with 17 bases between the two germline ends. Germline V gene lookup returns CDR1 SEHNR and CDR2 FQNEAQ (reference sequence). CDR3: CASSLVRGEQRNYGYTF. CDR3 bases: TGTGCCAGCAGCTTAGTTCGCGGGGAACAAAGAAACTATGGCTACACCTTC.

In DNA, the CDR3 is TGTGCCATCAACCCGACAGGGGACGCCTACAATGAGCAGTTCTTC. This encodes CAINPTGDAYNEQFF. This chain joins TRBV10-3 and TRBJ2-1; 8 nucleotides match TRBD1. V dropped 7 bases and J dropped 2; count of bases not matched to a gene: 7. The CDR3 is 15 residues long. Germline V lookup: CDR1 ENHRY, CDR2 SYGVKD.

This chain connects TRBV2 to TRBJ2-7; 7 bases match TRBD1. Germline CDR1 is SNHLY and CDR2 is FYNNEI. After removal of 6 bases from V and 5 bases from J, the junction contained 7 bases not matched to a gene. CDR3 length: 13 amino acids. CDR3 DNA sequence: TGTGCCAGCAGCCGGACAGGATCTGACGAGCAGTACTTC. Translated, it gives CASSRTGSDEQYF. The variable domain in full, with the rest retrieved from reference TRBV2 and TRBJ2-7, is EPEVTQTPSHQVTQMGQEVILRCVPISNHLYFYWYRQILGQKVEFLVSFYNNEISEKSEIFDDQFSVERPDGSNFTLKIRSTKLEDSAMYFCASSRTGSDEQYFGPGTRLTVT.

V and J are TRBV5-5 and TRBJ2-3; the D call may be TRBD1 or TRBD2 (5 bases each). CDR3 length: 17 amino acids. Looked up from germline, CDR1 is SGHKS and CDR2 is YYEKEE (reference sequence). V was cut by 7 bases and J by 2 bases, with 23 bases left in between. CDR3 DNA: TGTGCCAGCGATACCATATCAGGGACGGGATTCACAGATACGCAGTATTTT. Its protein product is CASDTISGTGFTDTQYF.

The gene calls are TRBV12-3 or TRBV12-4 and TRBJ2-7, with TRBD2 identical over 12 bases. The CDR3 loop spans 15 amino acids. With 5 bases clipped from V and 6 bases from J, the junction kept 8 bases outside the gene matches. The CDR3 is CASSHRLAGVPEQYF. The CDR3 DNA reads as TGTGCCAGCAGTCACCGACTAGCGGGAGTTCCCGAGCAGTACTTC.

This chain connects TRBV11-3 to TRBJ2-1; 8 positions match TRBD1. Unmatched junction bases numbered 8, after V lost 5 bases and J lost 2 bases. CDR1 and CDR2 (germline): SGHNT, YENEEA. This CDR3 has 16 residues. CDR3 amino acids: CASSPRQGAPYNEQFF. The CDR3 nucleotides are TGTGCCAGCAGCCCTCGGCAGGGGGCCCCCTACAATGAGCAGTTCTTC.

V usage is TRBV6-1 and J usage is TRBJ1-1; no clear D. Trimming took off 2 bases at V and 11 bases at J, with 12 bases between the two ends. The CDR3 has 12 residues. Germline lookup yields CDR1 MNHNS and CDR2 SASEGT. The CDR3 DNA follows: TGTGCCAGCAGTGAACACCAAGGAGGGGCTTTCTTT. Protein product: CASSEHQGGAFF.

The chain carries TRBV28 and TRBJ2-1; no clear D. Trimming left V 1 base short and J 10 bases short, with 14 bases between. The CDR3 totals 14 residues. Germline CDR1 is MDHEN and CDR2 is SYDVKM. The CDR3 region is CASSLFPDLIEQFF. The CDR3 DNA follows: TGTGCCAGCAGTTTATTCCCGGACCTGATAGAGCAGTTCTTC.

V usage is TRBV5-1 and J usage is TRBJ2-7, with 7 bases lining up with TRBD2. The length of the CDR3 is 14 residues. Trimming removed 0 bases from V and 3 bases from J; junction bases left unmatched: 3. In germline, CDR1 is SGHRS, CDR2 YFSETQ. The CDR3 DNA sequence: TGCGCCAGCAGCTTGGTGACTAGCTACTACGAGCAGTACTTC. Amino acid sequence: CASSLVTSYYEQYF.

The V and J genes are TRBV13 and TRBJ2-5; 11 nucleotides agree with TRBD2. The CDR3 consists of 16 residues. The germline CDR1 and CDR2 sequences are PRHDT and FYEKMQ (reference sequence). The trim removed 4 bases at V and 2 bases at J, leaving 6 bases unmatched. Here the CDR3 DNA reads TGTGCCAGCAGCTGGGGTGGGACTAGCGGACAAGAGACCCAGTACTTC. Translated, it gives CASSWGGTSGQETQYF. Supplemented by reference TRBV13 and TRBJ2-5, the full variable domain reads AAGVIQSPRHLIKEKRETATLKCYPIPRHDTVYWYQQGPGQDPQFLISFYEKMQSDKGSIPDRFSAQQFSDYHSELNMSSLELGDSALYFCASSWGGTSGQETQYFGPGTRLLVL.

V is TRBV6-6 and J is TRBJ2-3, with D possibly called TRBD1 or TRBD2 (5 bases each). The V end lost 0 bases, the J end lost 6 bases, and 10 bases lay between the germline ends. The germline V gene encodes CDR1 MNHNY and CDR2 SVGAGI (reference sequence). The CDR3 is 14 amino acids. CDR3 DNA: TGTGCCAGCAGTTACTCGAGGGACCATGATACGCAGTATTTT. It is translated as CASSYSRDHDTQYF.